Described below is a single T cell receptor (beta chain) sequence and its context. Its antigen is unknown. The data were produced by immunoSEQ multiplex PCR, yet TCRdb's version contains in-frame clones alone and is incomplete. The table lists 150,000 or so clones, 88% of them singletons. This sample stems from a study of T cell responses to AZD1222 COVID-19 vaccine. Study-level results: Among those given AZD1222, only five to seven were seropositive at baseline. Spike-wide vaccine-associated CD4 TCRs dominated at 160-218 and 743-854.

The CDR3 is 13 amino acids. Germline V lookup: CDR1 SGHVS, CDR2 FNYEAQ. The V and J ends lost 0 bases and 0 bases respectively, with 2 bases between them. This TCR came from an adult in good health. The material was peripheral blood, obtained on day 0 of AZD1222 vaccination. This chain connects TRBV7-6 to TRBJ1-1; unclear D gene. DNA of the CDR3: TGTGCCAGCAGCTTAGCAATGAACACTGAAGCTTTCTTT. Translation: CASSLAMNTEAFF.